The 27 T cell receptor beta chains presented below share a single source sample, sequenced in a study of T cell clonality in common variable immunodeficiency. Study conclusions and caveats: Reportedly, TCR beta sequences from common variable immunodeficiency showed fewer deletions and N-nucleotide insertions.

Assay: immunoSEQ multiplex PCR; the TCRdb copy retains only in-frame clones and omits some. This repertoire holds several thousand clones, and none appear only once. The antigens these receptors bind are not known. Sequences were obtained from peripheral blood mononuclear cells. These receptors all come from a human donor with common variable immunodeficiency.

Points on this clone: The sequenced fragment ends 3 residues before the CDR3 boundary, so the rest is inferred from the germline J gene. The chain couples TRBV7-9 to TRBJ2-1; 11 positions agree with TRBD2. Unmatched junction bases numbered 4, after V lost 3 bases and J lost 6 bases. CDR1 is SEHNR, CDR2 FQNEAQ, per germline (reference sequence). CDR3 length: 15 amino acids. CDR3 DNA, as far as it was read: TGTGCCAGCAGCTTTAGCGGGAGGGCCTTCAATGAG. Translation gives CASSFSGRAFNE. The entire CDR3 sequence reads CASSFSGRAFNEQFF.

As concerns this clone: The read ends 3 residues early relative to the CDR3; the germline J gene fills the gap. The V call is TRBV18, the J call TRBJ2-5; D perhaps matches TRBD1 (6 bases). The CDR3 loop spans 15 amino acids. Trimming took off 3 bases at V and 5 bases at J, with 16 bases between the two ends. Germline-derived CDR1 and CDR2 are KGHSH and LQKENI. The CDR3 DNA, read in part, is TGTGCCAGCTCACCTAACGGGACACTTTCCGAGACC. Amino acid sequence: CASSPNGTLSET. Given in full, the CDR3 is CASSPNGTLSETQYF.

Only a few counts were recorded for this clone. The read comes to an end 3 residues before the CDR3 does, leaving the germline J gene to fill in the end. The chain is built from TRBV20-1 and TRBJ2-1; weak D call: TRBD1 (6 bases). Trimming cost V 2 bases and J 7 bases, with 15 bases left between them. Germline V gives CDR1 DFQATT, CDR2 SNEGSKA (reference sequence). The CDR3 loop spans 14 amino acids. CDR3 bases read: TGCAGTGCTAGACTACACAGGGCGGCTAATGAG. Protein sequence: CSARLHRAANE. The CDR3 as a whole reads CSARLHRAANEQFF.

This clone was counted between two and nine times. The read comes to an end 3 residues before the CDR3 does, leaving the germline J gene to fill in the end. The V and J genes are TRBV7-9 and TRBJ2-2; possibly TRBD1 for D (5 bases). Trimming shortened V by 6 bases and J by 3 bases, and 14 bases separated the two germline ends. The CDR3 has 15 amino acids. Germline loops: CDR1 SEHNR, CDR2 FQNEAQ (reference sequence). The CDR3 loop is CASSYPTGYTGELFF. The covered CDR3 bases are TGTGCCAGCAGTTATCCAACAGGCTACACCGGGGAG.

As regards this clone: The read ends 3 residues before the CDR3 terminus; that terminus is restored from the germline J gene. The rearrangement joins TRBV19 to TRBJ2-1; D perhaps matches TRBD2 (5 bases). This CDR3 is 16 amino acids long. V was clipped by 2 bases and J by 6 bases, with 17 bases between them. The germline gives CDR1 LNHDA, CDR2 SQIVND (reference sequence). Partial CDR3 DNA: TGTGCCAGTAGTATAAGGGATCCCACCGGACTCAATGAG. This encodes CASSIRDPTGLNE. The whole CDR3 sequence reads CASSIRDPTGLNEQFF.

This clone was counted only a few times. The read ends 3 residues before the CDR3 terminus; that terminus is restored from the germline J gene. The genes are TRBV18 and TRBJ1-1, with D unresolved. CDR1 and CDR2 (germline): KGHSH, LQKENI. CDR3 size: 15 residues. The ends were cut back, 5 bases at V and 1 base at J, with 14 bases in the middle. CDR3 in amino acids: CASSATSTPNTEAFF. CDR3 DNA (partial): TGTGCCAGCTCAGCCACCTCGACACCGAACACTGAA.

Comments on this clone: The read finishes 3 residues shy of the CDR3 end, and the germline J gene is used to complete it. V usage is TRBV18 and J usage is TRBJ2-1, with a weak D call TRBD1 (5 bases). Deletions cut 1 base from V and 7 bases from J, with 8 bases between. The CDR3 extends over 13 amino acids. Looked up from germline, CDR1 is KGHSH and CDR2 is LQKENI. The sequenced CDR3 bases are TGTGCCAGCTCACCACAGGGGTGGAATGAG. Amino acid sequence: CASSPQGWNE. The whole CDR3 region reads CASSPQGWNEQFF.

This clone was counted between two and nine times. CDR3 DNA (partial): TGTGCCAGCAGTGCATTAGCCAGCTCCTACGAG. Amino acid sequence: CASSALASSYE. The entire CDR3 is CASSALASSYEQYF. The chain carries TRBV2 and TRBJ2-7, with unresolved D. Read coverage stops 3 residues before the CDR3 terminus; the germline J gene supplies the remainder. Trimming removed 4 bases at V and 0 bases at J, with 10 bases between. The germline CDR1 and CDR2 sequences are SNHLY and FYNNEI. The CDR3 spans 14 residues.

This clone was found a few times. Here the CDR3 reads CASTYLAGGREQYF. CDR3 DNA, as far as it was read: TGTGCCAGCACCTACTTAGCGGGGGGCCGCGAG. This chain connects TRBV7-6 to TRBJ2-7; 10 bases are a match to TRBD2. The observed sequence ends 3 residues before the CDR3 terminus, with the missing tail filled in from the germline J gene. The CDR3 covers 14 residues. J gave up 6 bases and V 7 bases, and 9 bases lay outside the gene matches. Germline CDR1 SGHVS, CDR2 FNYEAQ.

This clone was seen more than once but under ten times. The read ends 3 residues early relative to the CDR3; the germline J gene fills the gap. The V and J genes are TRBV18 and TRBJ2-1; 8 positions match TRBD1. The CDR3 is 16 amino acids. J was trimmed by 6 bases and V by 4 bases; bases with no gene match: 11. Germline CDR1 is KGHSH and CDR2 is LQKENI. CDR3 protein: CASSLNLDRAGNEQFF. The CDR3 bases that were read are TGTGCCAGCTCACTTAACCTGGACAGGGCGGGCAATGAG.

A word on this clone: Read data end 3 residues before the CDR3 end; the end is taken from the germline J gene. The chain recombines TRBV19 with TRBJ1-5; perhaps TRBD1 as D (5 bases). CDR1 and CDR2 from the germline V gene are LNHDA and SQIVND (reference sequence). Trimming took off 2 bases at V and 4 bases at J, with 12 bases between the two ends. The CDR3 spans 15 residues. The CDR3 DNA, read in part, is TGTGCCAGTAGTATAAATCGACAGCAGAATCAGCCC. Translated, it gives CASSINRQQNQP. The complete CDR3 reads CASSINRQQNQPQHF.

CDR3 bases read: TGTGCCAGTAGTATTGGCGGGAGGTCGTACAATGAG. It encodes CASSIGGRSYNE. The whole CDR3 region reads CASSIGGRSYNEQFF. The chain employs TRBV19 and TRBJ2-1; TRBD2 matches 8 bases. The read gets to within 3 residues of the CDR3 end, and the germline J gene fills in the rest. This CDR3 comprises 15 residues. CDR1 is LNHDA, CDR2 SQIVND, per germline (reference sequence). The V and J ends lost 3 bases and 4 bases, in that order; junction bases with no gene match: 5.

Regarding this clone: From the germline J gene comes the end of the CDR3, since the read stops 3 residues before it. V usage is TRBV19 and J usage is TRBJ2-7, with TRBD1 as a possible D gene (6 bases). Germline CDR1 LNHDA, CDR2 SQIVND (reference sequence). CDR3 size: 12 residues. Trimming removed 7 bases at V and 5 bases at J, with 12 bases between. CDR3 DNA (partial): TGTGCCAGTACCAACAGGGCCCACGAG. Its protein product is CASTNRAHE. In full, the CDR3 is CASTNRAHEQYF.

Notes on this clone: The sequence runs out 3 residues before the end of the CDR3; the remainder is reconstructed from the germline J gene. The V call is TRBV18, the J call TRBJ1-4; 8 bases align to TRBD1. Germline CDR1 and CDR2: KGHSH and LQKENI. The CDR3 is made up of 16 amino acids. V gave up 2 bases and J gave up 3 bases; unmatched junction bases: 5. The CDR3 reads CASSPTRGRANEKLFF. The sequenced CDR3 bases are TGTGCCAGCTCACCAACCAGGGGGCGCGCTAATGAAAAA.

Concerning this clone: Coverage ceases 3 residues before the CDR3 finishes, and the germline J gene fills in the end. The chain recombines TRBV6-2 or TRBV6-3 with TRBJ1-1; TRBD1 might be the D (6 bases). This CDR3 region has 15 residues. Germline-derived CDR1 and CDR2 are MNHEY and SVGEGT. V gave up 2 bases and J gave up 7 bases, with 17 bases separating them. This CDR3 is CASSYVQGMIGEAFF. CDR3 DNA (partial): TGTGCCAGCAGTTACGTCCAGGGGATGATTGGTGAA.

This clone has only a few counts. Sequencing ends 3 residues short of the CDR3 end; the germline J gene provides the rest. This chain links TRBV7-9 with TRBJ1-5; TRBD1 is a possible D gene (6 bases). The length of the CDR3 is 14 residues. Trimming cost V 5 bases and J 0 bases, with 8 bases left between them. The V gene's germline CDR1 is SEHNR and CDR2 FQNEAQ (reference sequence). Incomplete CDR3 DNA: TGTGCCAGCAGCCAGGGGTTTAGCAATCAGCCC. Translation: CASSQGFSNQP. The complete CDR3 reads CASSQGFSNQPQHF.

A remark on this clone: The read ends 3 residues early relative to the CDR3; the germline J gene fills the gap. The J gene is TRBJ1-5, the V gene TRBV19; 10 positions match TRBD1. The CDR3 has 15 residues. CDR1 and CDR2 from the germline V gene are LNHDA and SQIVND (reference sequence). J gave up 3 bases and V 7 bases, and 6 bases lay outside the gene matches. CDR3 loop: CASIPDRGSNQPQHF. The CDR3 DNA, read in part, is TGTGCCAGTATTCCGGACAGGGGGTCCAATCAGCCC.

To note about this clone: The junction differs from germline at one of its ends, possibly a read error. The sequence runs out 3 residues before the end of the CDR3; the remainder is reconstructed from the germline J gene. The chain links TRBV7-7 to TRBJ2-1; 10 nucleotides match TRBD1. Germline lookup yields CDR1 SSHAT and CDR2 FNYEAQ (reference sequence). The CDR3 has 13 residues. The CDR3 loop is CASSLDRGNEQFF. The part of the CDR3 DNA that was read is TGTGCTAGCAGCTTGGACAGGGGGAATGAG.

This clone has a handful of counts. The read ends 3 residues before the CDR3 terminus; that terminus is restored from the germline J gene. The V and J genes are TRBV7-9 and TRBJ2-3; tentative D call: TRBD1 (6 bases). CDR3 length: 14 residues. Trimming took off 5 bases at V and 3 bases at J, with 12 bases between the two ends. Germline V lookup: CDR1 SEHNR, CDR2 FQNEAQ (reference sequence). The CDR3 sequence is CASSPLDRTDTQYF. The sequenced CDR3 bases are TGTGCCAGCAGCCCTCTCGACAGGACAGATACG. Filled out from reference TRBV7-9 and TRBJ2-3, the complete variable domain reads DTGVSQNPRHKITKRGQNVTFRCDPISEHNRLYWYRQTLGQGPEFLTYFQNEAQLEKSRLLSDRFSAERPKGSFSTLEIQRTEQGDSAMYLCASSPLDRTDTQYFGPGTRLTVL.

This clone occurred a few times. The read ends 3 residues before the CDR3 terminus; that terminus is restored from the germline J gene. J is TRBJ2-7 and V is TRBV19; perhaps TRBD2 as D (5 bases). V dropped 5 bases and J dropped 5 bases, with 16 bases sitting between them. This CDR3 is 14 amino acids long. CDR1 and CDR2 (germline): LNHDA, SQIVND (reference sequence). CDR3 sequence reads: CASSPYRGGNEQYF. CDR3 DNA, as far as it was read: TGTGCCAGTAGTCCCTACCGGGGTGGAAACGAG.

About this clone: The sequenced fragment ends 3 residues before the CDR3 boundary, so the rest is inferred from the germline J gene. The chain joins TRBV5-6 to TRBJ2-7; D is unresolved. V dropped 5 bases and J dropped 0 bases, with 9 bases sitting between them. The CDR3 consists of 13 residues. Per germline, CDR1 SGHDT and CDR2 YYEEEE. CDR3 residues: CASSLLPSYEQYF. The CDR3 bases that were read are TGTGCCAGCAGTCTTCTCCCCTCCTACGAG.

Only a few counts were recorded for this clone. The CDR3 is CASSSGWNTEAFF. The part of the CDR3 DNA that was read is TGTGCCAGCAGCTCCGGGTGGAACACTGAA. V gene TRBV7-9 combines with J gene TRBJ1-1; D gene uncertain. The CDR3 end falls 3 residues outside the read, so it is completed with the germline J gene. Trimming removed 4 bases at V and 1 base at J, with 7 bases between. CDR3 length equals 13 residues. From germline, CDR1 is SEHNR and CDR2 FQNEAQ (reference sequence).

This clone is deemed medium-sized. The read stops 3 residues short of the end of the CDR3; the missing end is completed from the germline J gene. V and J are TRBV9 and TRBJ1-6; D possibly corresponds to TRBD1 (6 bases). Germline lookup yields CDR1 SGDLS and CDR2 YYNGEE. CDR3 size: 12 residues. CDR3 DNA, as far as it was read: TGTGCCAGCAGCGCCGGGGGGCCTCCC. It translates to CASSAGGPP. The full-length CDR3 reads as CASSAGGPPLHF. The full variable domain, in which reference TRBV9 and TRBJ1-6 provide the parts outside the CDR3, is DSGVTQTPKHLITATGQRVTLRCSPRSGDLSVYWYQQSLDQGLQFLIQYYNGEERAKGNILERFSAQQFPDLHSELNLSSLELGDSALYFCASSAGGPPLHFGNGTRLTVT.

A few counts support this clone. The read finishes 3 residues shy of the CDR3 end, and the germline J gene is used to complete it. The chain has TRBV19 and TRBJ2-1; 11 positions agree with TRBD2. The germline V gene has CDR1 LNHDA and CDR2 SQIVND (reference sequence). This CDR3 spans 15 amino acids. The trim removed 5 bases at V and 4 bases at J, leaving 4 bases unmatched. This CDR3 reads CASSVTSGEYNEQFF. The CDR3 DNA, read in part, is TGTGCCAGTAGTGTGACTAGCGGGGAATACAATGAG.

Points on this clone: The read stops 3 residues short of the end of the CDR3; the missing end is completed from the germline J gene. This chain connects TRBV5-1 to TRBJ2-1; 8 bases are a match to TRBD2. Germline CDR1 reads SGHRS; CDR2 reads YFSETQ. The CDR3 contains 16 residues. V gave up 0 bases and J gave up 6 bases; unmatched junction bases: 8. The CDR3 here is CASSLVSSGRSNEQFF. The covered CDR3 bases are TGCGCCAGCAGCTTGGTGTCCAGCGGGAGATCCAATGAG.

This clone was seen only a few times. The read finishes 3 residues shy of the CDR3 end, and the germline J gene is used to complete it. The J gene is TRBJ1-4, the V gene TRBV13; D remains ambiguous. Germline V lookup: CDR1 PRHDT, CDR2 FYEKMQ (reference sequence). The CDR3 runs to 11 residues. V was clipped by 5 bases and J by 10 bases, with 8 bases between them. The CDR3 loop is CASSTQSKLFF. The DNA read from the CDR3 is TGTGCCAGCAGCACACAGTCAAAA.

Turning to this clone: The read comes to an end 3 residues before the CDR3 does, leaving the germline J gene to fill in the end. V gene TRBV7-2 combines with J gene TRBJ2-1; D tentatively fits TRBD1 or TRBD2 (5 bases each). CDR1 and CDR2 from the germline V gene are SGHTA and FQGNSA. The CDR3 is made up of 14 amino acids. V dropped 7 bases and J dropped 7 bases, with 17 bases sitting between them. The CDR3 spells CASNRPGEGNEQFF. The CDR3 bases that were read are TGTGCCAGCAACAGACCAGGTGAGGGGAATGAG.